The 10 T cell receptor beta chains below all came from one sample that was sequenced in a study of T cells in Graves' hyperthyroidism and ophthalmopathy. TCR beta CDR3 sequences were amplified from RNA transcripts. During a first-round RT-PCR of the TCR CDR3, the HTBI primer set was used. TCRdb fed the multiplex PCR reads into MiXCR, producing one record per CDR3 protein. The data show roughly 350,000 distinct CDR3 sequences, around 14% seen once. The sample consisted of blood. These receptors were obtained from a woman in her twenties or thirties with Graves' hyperthyroidism.

This clonotype has at least ten counts. This sequence joins TRBV12-3 or TRBV12-4 and TRBJ1-1, with D tentatively TRBD1 (5 bases). V was clipped by 7 bases and J by 4 bases, with 16 bases between them. The CDR3 covers 14 residues. The CDR3 nucleotides read TGTGCCAGCACCCGGTCGGGTAGGGGCACTGAAGCTTTCTTT. Translating gives CASTRSGRGTEAFF.

This clonotype has just one count. The gene calls are TRBV4-1 and TRBJ1-2, with a tentative D call TRBD1 (5 bases). V lost 3 bases, J lost 2 bases, and 13 bases lay in between. The V gene's germline CDR1 is MGHRA and CDR2 YSYEKL. The CDR3 consists of 15 residues. The CDR3 spells CASSHPIGGNYGYTF. The CDR3 region has the DNA TGCGCCAGCAGCCACCCTATCGGGGGGAACTATGGCTACACCTTC.

The chain is built from TRBV19 and TRBJ2-1; 8 bases fit TRBD2. Germline V lookup: CDR1 LNHDA, CDR2 SQIVND (reference sequence). The trim removed 3 bases at V and 8 bases at J, leaving 9 bases unmatched. The CDR3 runs 15 residues. The CDR3 loop is CASSMLPGGRDEQFF. CDR3 sequence (DNA): TGTGCCAGTAGTATGCTTCCGGGAGGGAGAGATGAGCAGTTCTTC. Based on the CDR3 plus reference TRBV19 and TRBJ2-1, the full variable domain is DGGITQSPKYLFRKEGQNVTLSCEQNLNHDAMYWYRQDPGQGLRLIYYSQIVNDFQKGDIAEGYSVSREKKESFPLTVTSAQKNPTAFYLCASSMLPGGRDEQFFGPGTRLTVL.

This clonotype was counted ten times or more. CDR3 in DNA: TGTGCCAGCAGTCCCGGACTCGAGTCCTACAATGAGCAGTTCTTC. It specifies CASSPGLESYNEQFF. This chain uses TRBV28 with TRBJ2-1; perhaps TRBD2 as D (5 bases). Looked up from germline, CDR1 is MDHEN and CDR2 is SYDVKM. The V and J ends lost 5 bases and 1 base respectively, with 12 bases between them. This CDR3 is built from 15 residues. Full variable domain (outside the CDR3, taken from reference TRBV28 and TRBJ2-1): DVKVTQSSRYLVKRTGEKVFLECVQDMDHENMFWYRQDPGLGLRLIYFSYDVKMKEKGDIPEGYSVSREKKERFSLILESASTNQTSMYLCASSPGLESYNEQFFGPGTRLTVL.

This clonotype was seen many times. The chain is built from TRBV10-2 and TRBJ2-7; 9 bases line up with TRBD2. The CDR3 extends over 16 amino acids. The V gene end was trimmed by 0 bases and the J gene end by 4 bases; junction bases not matched to a gene: 7. Germline CDR1 is WSHSY and CDR2 is SAAADI. CDR3 in amino acids: CASSESSGLASYEQYF. Written as DNA, the CDR3 is TGCGCCAGCAGTGAGTCGTCGGGACTAGCTTCGTACGAGCAGTACTTC.

This clonotype showed up many times. The chain joins TRBV5-5 to TRBJ2-5; D call uncertain. Trimming cost V 2 bases and J 4 bases, with 6 bases left between them. Germline V gene lookup returns CDR1 SGHKS and CDR2 YYEKEE (reference sequence). This CDR3 has 12 amino acids. The CDR3 nucleotides read TGTGCCAGCAGCTTCGGCCCAGAGACCCAGTACTTC. This encodes CASSFGPETQYF. Filled out from reference TRBV5-5 and TRBJ2-5, the complete variable domain reads DAGVTQSPTHLIKTRGQQVTLRCSPISGHKSVSWYQQVLGQGPQFIFQYYEKEERGRGNFPDRFSARQFPNYSSELNVNALLLGDSALYLCASSFGPETQYFGPGTRLLVL.

In its sample, this clonotype was seen many times. CDR3 nucleotide sequence: TGTGCCACCAGTGATCCGAGGGAGAAAGTCCAGAATGAGCAGTTCTTC. This codes for CATSDPREKVQNEQFF. V usage is TRBV24-1 and J usage is TRBJ2-1; D possibly corresponds to TRBD2 (5 bases). Germline V gene sequence: CDR1 KGHDR, CDR2 SFDVKD. The CDR3 loop spans 16 amino acids. The V gene lost 3 bases and the J gene lost 7 bases, with 18 bases spanning the gap.

This clonotype was observed many times. The chain couples TRBV6-1 to TRBJ1-6; 7 nucleotides match TRBD1. Per germline, CDR1 MNHNS and CDR2 SASEGT. The CDR3 is made up of 16 amino acids. With 3 bases clipped from V and 6 bases from J, the junction kept 8 bases outside the gene matches. The CDR3 DNA reads TGTGCCAGCAGTGAGTTCGGACAGGACGTTAATTCACCCCTCCACTTT. This translates into CASSEFGQDVNSPLHF.

This clonotype was recorded at least ten times. The rearrangement uses TRBV12-3 or TRBV12-4 and TRBJ2-3; the D is unclear. CDR3 length equals 16 residues. V was pared by 4 bases and J by 4 bases, with 18 bases between. The CDR3 protein is CASSSELFTASDTQYF. CDR3 DNA: TGTGCCAGCAGTTCGGAATTATTTACAGCCTCAGATACGCAGTATTTT.

V gene TRBV20-1 combines with J gene TRBJ2-3; tentative D call: TRBD2 (5 bases). Deletions cut 7 bases from V and 1 base from J, with 18 bases between. The CDR3 is made up of 15 amino acids. Germline lookup yields CDR1 DFQATT and CDR2 SNEGSKA (reference sequence). CDR3 nucleotides: TGCAGTGTTGGAGCCGGAGGTACAGGCACAGATACGCAGTATTTT. Translating it yields CSVGAGGTGTDTQYF.